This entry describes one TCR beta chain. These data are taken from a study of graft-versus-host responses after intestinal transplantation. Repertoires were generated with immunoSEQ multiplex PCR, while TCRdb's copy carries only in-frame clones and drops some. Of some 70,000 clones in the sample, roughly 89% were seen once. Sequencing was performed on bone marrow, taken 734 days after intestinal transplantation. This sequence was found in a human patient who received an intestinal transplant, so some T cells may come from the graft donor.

The CDR3, as DNA: TGTGCCACTCGGGACTTTCCCAGCTCCTACAATGAGCAGTTCTTC. Translation: CATRDFPSSYNEQFF. This sequence joins TRBV10-3 and TRBJ2-1, with TRBD2 as a possible D gene (6 bases). Germline V gene lookup returns CDR1 ENHRY and CDR2 SYGVKD. The CDR3 has 15 residues. With 10 bases removed from V and 0 bases from J, the gap between germline ends came to 16 bases.